A selection of T cell receptor beta chains follows, all from one sample in a study of cytomegalovirus exposure and HLA in healthy donors. Here immunoSEQ multiplex PCR was the method, and the copy in TCRdb shows in-frame clones only, minus some. In all, the sample yields 150,000 to 200,000 clones. The specimen was PBMCs. The receptors originated from a young man in good health and CMV-seronegative. Both conserved end residues are part of each CDR3. D genes are given only for firm matches.

TRBV5-1	TRBD2	TRBJ2-3	TGCGCCAGCAGCTTGAATAGCGGGGGGAAAAATACGCAGTATTTT	CASSLNSGGKNTQYF
TRBV9	TRBD1	TRBJ1-1	TGTGCCAGCAGCGCGACAGGGGGCGGTTTCACTGAAGCTTTCTTT	CASSATGGGFTEAFF
TRBV29-1	TRBD2	TRBJ2-7	TGCAGCGTTGAACCTAGCGGGAGAGGGGAGCAGTACTTC	CSVEPSGRGEQYF
TRBV10-2	TRBD2	TRBJ2-7	TGCGCCAGCGGACTAGCGGAGTCCTACGAGCAGTACTTC	CASGLAESYEQYF
TRBV28	TRBD2	TRBJ2-3	TGTGCCAGCAGTCCCCTAGCGGGGGCGGAGTCGACGCAGTATTTT	CASSPLAGAESTQYF
TRBV19	.	TRBJ1-5	TGTGCCAGTAGTATTCTTGAGGGCATGAGCAATCAGCCCCAGCATTTT	CASSILEGMSNQPQHF
TRBV9	.	TRBJ2-7	TGTGCCAGCAGCGTAGTGAGCGGGGAGCAGTACTTC	CASSVVSGEQYF
TRBV7-2	TRBD1	TRBJ1-2	TGTGCCAGCAGCTTAGGTCCGGGACAGGAGTATGGCTACACCTTC	CASSLGPGQEYGYTF
TRBV11-2	TRBD1	TRBJ2-6	TGTGCCAGCAGCTTAATCAAGGGGGACAGCTACTCTGGGGCCAACGTCCTGACTTTC	CASSLIKGDSYSGANVLTF
TRBV9	TRBD2	TRBJ2-1	TGTGCCAGCAGCGTAGGAAGCCTAGCGGGAGCTAGGTGGGACTACAATGAGCAGTTCTTC	CASSVGSLAGARWDYNEQFF
TRBV10-3	TRBD1	TRBJ2-7	TGTGCCATCAGTGCCCGGGACAGGGGCTACGAGCAGTACTTC	CAISARDRGYEQYF
TRBV7-9	.	TRBJ1-1	TGTGCCAGCAGCTTAATTTCGTCTGAAGCTTTCTTT	CASSLISSEAFF
TRBV30	.	TRBJ1-5	TGTGCCTGGAGTGTCGGCACAGTTAGCAATCAGCCCCAGCATTTT	CAWSVGTVSNQPQHF
TRBV5-1	TRBD1	TRBJ1-4	TGCGCCAGCAGCCTTACAGGGGGGTCCAATGAAAAACTGTTTTTT	CASSLTGGSNEKLFF
TRBV4-1	.	TRBJ2-1	TGCGCCAGCAGCCCTAGTGGGGGGAACAAAAACAATGAGCAGTTCTTC	CASSPSGGNKNNEQFF
TRBV2	TRBD1	TRBJ2-1	TGTGCCAGCCGATTGAAACAGGGGGCCAATGAGCAGTTCTTC	CASRLKQGANEQFF
TRBV7-7	.	TRBJ2-1	TGTGCCAGCAGCTTGGGACTGGCGGGACTGGGGAATGAGCAGTTCTTC	CASSLGLAGLGNEQFF
TRBV27	.	TRBJ1-2	TGTGCCAGCAGTTTTATAGGCTTAGGAGGGCAGCGAACGAACTATGGCTACACCTTC	CASSFIGLGGQRTNYGYTF
TRBV11-3	TRBD1	TRBJ2-3	TGTGCCAGCAGCGCCTCCGGGACAGGGGGCACAGATACGCAGTATTTT	CASSASGTGGTDTQYF
TRBV5-5	.	TRBJ1-6	TGTGCCAGCAGCTTTTATGAGGGAAGTAATTCACCCCTCCACTTT	CASSFYEGSNSPLHF
TRBV7-9	.	TRBJ1-1	TGTGCCAGCAGCTTTCAGTCCATGAACACTGAAGCTTTCTTT	CASSFQSMNTEAFF
TRBV19	.	TRBJ1-2	TGTGCCAGTAGTGCACAGGGTCGGGGCTACACCTTC	CASSAQGRGYTF
TRBV10-3	.	TRBJ1-6	TGTGCCATCAGTGAACCGATCGGGGAGGGGTCACCCCTCCACTTT	CAISEPIGEGSPLHF
TRBV2	.	TRBJ1-2	TGTGCCAGCAGTGATTCCCTCGACCGGGGGAATGGCTACACCTTC	CASSDSLDRGNGYTF
TRBV6-5	TRBD2	TRBJ2-7	TGTGCCAGCAGTTACTCCTCGGGGGGGGGCGAGTACGAGCAGTACTTC	CASSYSSGGGEYEQYF
TRBV4-3	TRBD1	TRBJ1-1	TGCGCCAGCAGCCAAGACGGGACAGGAGGGACTGAAGCTTTCTTT	CASSQDGTGGTEAFF
TRBV30	.	TRBJ2-7	TGTGCCTGGAGTGCGGGTACCTACGAGCAGTACTTC	CAWSAGTYEQYF
TRBV6-5	.	TRBJ1-6	TGTGCCAGCCACAGGGACCTTAATTCACCCCTCCACTTT	CASHRDLNSPLHF
TRBV7-8	.	TRBJ1-2	TGTGCCAGCAGCTTAGCGCTTTCTTGGGGCGATGGCTACACCTTC	CASSLALSWGDGYTF
TRBV29-1	TRBD1	TRBJ1-3	TGCAGCGTTCTGAACAGGGGAAGGGTAAACACCATATATTTT	CSVLNRGRVNTIYF
TRBV7-8	TRBD1	TRBJ1-2	TGTGCCAGCAGCTTGGGACAGGGCCATGGCTACACCTTC	CASSLGQGHGYTF
TRBV7-2	.	TRBJ2-7	TGTGCCAGCAGCTTAAGTGGTCAGGGGACCCACGAGCAGTACTTC	CASSLSGQGTHEQYF
TRBV7-9	.	TRBJ1-2	TGTGCCAGCACTCCCGGGGGGCAGAATGGCTACACCTTC	CASTPGGQNGYTF
TRBV9	TRBD1	TRBJ2-7	TGTGCCAGCAGCGAACCGGGACAGGGAGCCGAGCAGTACTTC	CASSEPGQGAEQYF
TRBV5-1	.	TRBJ2-5	TGCGCCAGCAGGGCAGGGGTAGAGACCCAGTACTTC	CASRAGVETQYF
TRBV27	TRBD2	TRBJ2-5	TGTGCCAGCAGCATCGGGGGGAGTGAAGAGACCCAGTACTTC	CASSIGGSEETQYF
TRBV20-1	TRBD1	TRBJ2-7	TGCAGTGCCAGGGGGCTGGGAGAGCAGTACTTC	CSARGLGEQYF
TRBV7-2	.	TRBJ2-7	TGTGCCAGCAGCTTAGGAGTCTCCTACGAGCAGTACTTC	CASSLGVSYEQYF
TRBV5-8	.	TRBJ1-5	TGTGCCAGCAGCTTTTCAGGAATCAATCAGCCCCAGCATTTT	CASSFSGINQPQHF
TRBV7-9	TRBD1	TRBJ1-4	TGTGCCAGCAGCCGCCGGACAGGGACAACTAATGAAAAACTGTTTTTT	CASSRRTGTTNEKLFF
TRBV10-3	.	TRBJ2-1	TGTGCCATCAGTGTGACAGGAGACAATGAGCAGTTCTTC	CAISVTGDNEQFF
TRBV7-3	.	TRBJ2-2	TGTGCCAGCAGCTTAATAACCGGGACAAGCGGGGAGCTGTTTTTT	CASSLITGTSGELFF
TRBV27	.	TRBJ1-3	TGTGCCAGCAGTTTTGGCGGCTCTGGAAACACCATATATTTT	CASSFGGSGNTIYF
TRBV5-1	TRBD1	TRBJ2-7	TGCGCCAGCAGCTTGGAAGGGACAGGGGGCGAGCAGTACTTC	CASSLEGTGGEQYF
TRBV5-5	.	TRBJ2-7	TGTGCCAGCAGCTTGGAGACGGGCTACGAGCAGTACTTC	CASSLETGYEQYF
TRBV30	.	TRBJ1-2	TGTGCCTGGGGGGCGGATATTATTGTCGGCGGCTACACCTTC	CAWGADIIVGGYTF
TRBV7-7	.	TRBJ2-1	TGTGCCAGCAGCCGTAGCGGACCGAACCACAATGAGCAGTTCTTC	CASSRSGPNHNEQFF
TRBV9	TRBD1	TRBJ1-2	TGTGCCAGCAGCGTAGGGACAGGGGTTGATGGCTACACCTTC	CASSVGTGVDGYTF
TRBV19	TRBD1	TRBJ2-6	TGTGCCAGTAGTTTTGGACAGGGGGTTGGGGCCAACGTCCTGACTTTC	CASSFGQGVGANVLTF
TRBV2	TRBD2	TRBJ2-1	TGTGCCAGAGGGGGACTAGCGGGAGACAATGAGCAGTTCTTC	CARGGLAGDNEQFF
TRBV13	.	TRBJ2-7	TGTGCCAGCAGCTTAACCCCTAGGGGGGGCCAGGCCTACGAGCAGTACTTC	CASSLTPRGGQAYEQYF
TRBV30	.	TRBJ2-7	TGTGCCGCTAGGCGGGACAGACCGTCCGAGCAGTACTTC	CAARRDRPSEQYF
TRBV6-5	TRBD1	TRBJ1-5	TGTGCCAGCAGATCCGGGACAGGGAGGCGGCAGCCCCAGCATTTT	CASRSGTGRRQPQHF
TRBV11-2	.	TRBJ1-1	TGTGCCAGCAGCCAACCCGTCAGGGGCCTTTTTAACACTGAAGCTTTCTTT	CASSQPVRGLFNTEAFF
TRBV5-6	TRBD1	TRBJ1-1	TGTGCCAGCAGCTTGCAGGGGGTAGCTGAAGCTTTCTTT	CASSLQGVAEAFF
TRBV29-1	TRBD1	TRBJ1-5	TGCAGCGTTGAAGGACAGGGCGATCAGCCCCAGCATTTT	CSVEGQGDQPQHF
TRBV5-1	TRBD1	TRBJ2-2	TGCGCCACCACACCCAGGACAGGAGAGGGCCGGGAGCTGTTTTTT	CATTPRTGEGRELFF
TRBV30	.	TRBJ2-7	TGTGCCTGGAGATTTAATCACGGAGCTAGCTACGAGCAGTACTTC	CAWRFNHGASYEQYF
TRBV6-1	TRBD1	TRBJ2-7	TGTGCCAGCAGGATAGACAGGGTCTCCTACGAGCAGTACTTC	CASRIDRVSYEQYF
TRBV4-1	.	TRBJ1-5	TGCGCCAGCAGCCAAGATCGGGGAAATCAGCCCCAGCATTTT	CASSQDRGNQPQHF